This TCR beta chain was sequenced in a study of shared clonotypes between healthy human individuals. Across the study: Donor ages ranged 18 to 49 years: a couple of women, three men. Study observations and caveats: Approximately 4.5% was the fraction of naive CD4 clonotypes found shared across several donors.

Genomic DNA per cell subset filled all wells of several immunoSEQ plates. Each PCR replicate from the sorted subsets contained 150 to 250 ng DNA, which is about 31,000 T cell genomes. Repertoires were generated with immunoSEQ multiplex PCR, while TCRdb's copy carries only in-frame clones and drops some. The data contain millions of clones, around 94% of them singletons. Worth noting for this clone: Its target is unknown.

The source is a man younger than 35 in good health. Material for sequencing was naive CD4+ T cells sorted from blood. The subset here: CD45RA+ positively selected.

The CDR3: CASGAGEWVGDTQYF. The CDR3, as DNA: TGTGCCAGCGGCGCGGGAGAATGGGTAGGAGATACGCAGTATTTT. The chain joins TRBV6-6 to TRBJ2-3, with TRBD2 matching over 7 bases. J was trimmed by 5 bases and V by 8 bases; bases with no gene match: 13. CDR3 length: 15 amino acids. CDR1 and CDR2 from the germline V gene are MNHNY and SVGAGI (reference sequence).